One T cell receptor beta chain is described in this entry. There is no known antigen for this receptor. No clone much larger than this one lies a single base away; base qualities are absent. To prepare the library, RT-PCR was applied. Sequencer: Illumina HiSeq 2500. TCRdb trimmed the raw reads at Q25, called clones with MiXCR and kept productive beta chains. Rows are unified per CDR3 protein, each entry keeping the most common DNA and genes. Recorded for this sample are hundreds of thousands of distinct CDR3 sequences; about a sixth of them occurred a single time. The ten largest clonotypes hold approximately 10% of the sample. These data originate in a study of response to subunit inactivated influenza vaccine (dated by TCRdb to between 2017 and 2018). In the study overall: Deep quantitative T cell receptor repertoire profiling was used in the study to track responses to a trivalent subunit inactivated influenza vaccine.

V is cut by 0 bases and J by 8 bases, and the space between the germline ends is 10 bases. The germline V gene (reference sequence) sets CDR1 to SEHNR and CDR2 to FQNEAQ. Including the terminal cysteine and phenylalanine, the CDR3 comprises 13 residues. The read is trimmed to its CDR3 DNA, 39 bases read in frame from base 1. The research as a whole found: The authors proposed that each seasonal influenza vaccination may bring in only a limited number of new T cells.

The clonotype comes from a man in his fifties or sixties who received an inactivated influenza vaccine. Donor details come from another sample of the same person, matched by shared clones. This chain joins TRBV7-9 to TRBJ1-2, with no D gene named confidently. The sequences come from PBMCs from blood, collected 11 to 12 days after vaccination. The CDR3 sequence is CASSLARDRGYTF. The nucleotide sequence is TGTGCCAGCAGCTTAGCCCGAGATAGGGGCTACACCTTC.